This T cell receptor beta chain was sequenced in a study of OX40 agonist ivuxolimab in advanced cancers. Repertoires were generated with immunoSEQ multiplex PCR, while TCRdb's copy carries only in-frame clones and drops some. The table lists tens of thousands of clones, roughly 84% of them singletons. The CDR3 contains 12 residues. The V end lost 4 bases, the J end lost 8 bases, and 12 bases lay between the germline ends. The germline V gene has CDR1 SQVTM and CDR2 ANQGSEA. This material consisted of CD4+ or CD8+ T cells sorted from blood, taken in a trial of the OX40 agonist ivuxolimab. This chain joins TRBV29-1 and TRBJ1-5; D unresolved. This TCR was recovered from an adult with an advanced solid tumor such as melanoma, head and neck, liver or kidney cancer. DNA for the CDR3: TGCAGCGTTGGGAATATTAGGGAGCCCCAGCATTTT. Translated: CSVGNIREPQHF.